These 30 T cell receptor beta chains were sequenced from one sample in a study of molecular identifiers for immune sequencing clone quantification. TCRdb reanalysed the PCR reads using MiXCR and keeps one entry per CDR3 protein. Found here are 300,000 to 400,000 distinct CDR3 sequences, around 21% of them singletons; the top ten hold 0.81%. Material for sequencing was naive CD8+ T cells from blood, with Jurkat cell RNA spiked in. Subset described: FACS-sorted CD8+CD4-CCR7+CD45RA+ naive T cells. Source of these receptors: a human donor in good health. Some libraries in this study had Jurkat cell RNA spiked in.

Ten or more counts support this clonotype. V gene TRBV5-1 combines with J gene TRBJ1-1; the match to TRBD1 covers 7 bases. This CDR3 region has 15 residues. Germline CDR1 SGHRS, CDR2 YFSETQ. Trimming removed 4 bases from V and 0 bases from J; junction bases left unmatched: 6. The CDR3 sequence: CASSPTGAMNTEAFF. CDR3 nucleotides: TGCGCCAGCAGCCCAACAGGGGCGATGAACACTGAAGCTTTCTTT.

The rearrangement joins TRBV12-3 or TRBV12-4 to TRBJ2-3, with 11 bases identical to TRBD2. There are 15 residues in the CDR3. The V segment lost 6 bases and the J segment 4 bases; nucleotides outside the gene matches: 6. Here the CDR3 DNA reads TGTGCCAGCAGCATAGCGGGGGGGGCCGCAGATACGCAGTATTTT. This encodes CASSIAGGAADTQYF.

This clonotype was found a few times. The CDR3, as DNA: TGTGCCAGCAGCCCTGGACTAGCCGCCGCCTACAATGAGCAGTTCTTC. The encoded protein is CASSPGLAAAYNEQFF. The chain recombines TRBV4-2 with TRBJ2-1; TRBD2 matches at 8 bases. V lost 4 bases to trimming and J lost 2 bases; unmatched junction nucleotides: 7. The CDR3 spans 16 residues. Germline loops: CDR1 LGHNA, CDR2 YNFKEQ.

This clonotype has ten or more counts. The chain is built from TRBV12-3 or TRBV12-4 and TRBJ2-7, with D perhaps matching TRBD1 or TRBD2 (5 bases each). There are 13 residues in the CDR3. V was pared by 6 bases and J by 13 bases, with 22 bases between. Here the CDR3 DNA reads TGTGCCAGCAGCCCCCCAGAGGGGCGGCCGAGTTACTTC. Translated, it gives CASSPPEGRPSYF.

This clonotype occurred many times. This chain uses TRBV4-3 with TRBJ2-3; 9 nucleotides agree with TRBD2. V gave up 0 bases and J gave up 0 bases; unmatched junction bases: 4. The germline V gene encodes CDR1 LGHNA and CDR2 YSLEER. This CDR3 spans 17 amino acids. The CDR3 sequence is CASSQEIAGASTDTQYF. The CDR3 region has the DNA TGCGCCAGCAGCCAAGAGATAGCGGGGGCCAGCACAGATACGCAGTATTTT.

This clonotype was observed many times. V gene TRBV6-1 combines with J gene TRBJ1-1; D unresolved. V dropped 5 bases and J dropped 1 base, with 8 bases sitting between them. The germline gives CDR1 MNHNS, CDR2 SASEGT. The CDR3 totals 13 residues. The CDR3 region has the DNA TGTGCCAGCAGTCAGACCTGGAACACTGAAGCTTTCTTT. As protein: CASSQTWNTEAFF.

As regards this clonotype: A much more abundant neighbour one base away suggests this may be a read error. The CDR3 sequence is CSVEDFRVAYGYAF. The CDR3 DNA is TGCAGCGTTGAAGATTTCAGGGTAGCCTATGGCTACGCCTTC. This chain connects TRBV29-1 to TRBJ1-2; D is perhaps TRBD1 (5 bases). The CDR3 spans 14 residues. CDR1 is SQVTM and CDR2 is ANQGSEA in the germline V gene.

This clonotype was seen only a few times. V gene TRBV7-9 combines with J gene TRBJ2-5, with a tentative D call TRBD2 (6 bases). The CDR3 runs 15 residues. The germline V gene has CDR1 SEHNR and CDR2 FQNEAQ (reference sequence). The V gene lost 4 bases and the J gene lost 5 bases, with 17 bases spanning the gap. CDR3 region: CASSSSSTAGETQYF. The CDR3, as DNA: TGTGCCAGCAGCTCTAGTTCGACGGCGGGGGAGACCCAGTACTTC.

This clonotype was counted ten times or more. J is TRBJ2-1 and V is TRBV7-3; no definite D call. V lost 4 bases, J lost 0 bases, and 13 bases lay in between. Germline loops: CDR1 SGHTA, CDR2 FQGTGA. The CDR3 spans 16 residues. CDR3 coding DNA: TGTGCCAGCAGCTCCCCGCCACAAAGCTCCTACAATGAGCAGTTCTTC. The encoded protein is CASSSPPQSSYNEQFF.

Ten or more counts support this clonotype. J is TRBJ1-1 and V is TRBV6-2 or TRBV6-3; possibly TRBD1 for D (6 bases). The CDR3 is made up of 14 amino acids. The V end lost 7 bases, the J end lost 5 bases, and 17 bases lay between the germline ends. Germline V gives CDR1 MNHEY, CDR2 SVGEGT. This CDR3 reads CASTSGPRGTEAFF. The CDR3 DNA reads as TGTGCCAGCACCTCAGGTCCTAGGGGGACTGAAGCTTTCTTT.

In nucleotides, the CDR3 is TGCAGTGCTAGATCTTTCGAAGGGCGGGACTACACAGATACGCAGTATTTT. Translating it yields CSARSFEGRDYTDTQYF. The chain carries TRBV20-1 and TRBJ2-3, with 7 nucleotides matching TRBD2. This CDR3 is built from 17 residues. J gave up 2 bases and V 2 bases, and 13 bases lay outside the gene matches. Germline V gene sequence: CDR1 DFQATT, CDR2 SNEGSKA (reference sequence).

With respect to this clonotype: One junction end does not reproduce the germline sequence, and a read error may be involved. The chain recombines TRBV18 with TRBJ2-7; no firm D call. Germline values: CDR1 KGHSH, CDR2 LQKENI. This CDR3 has 14 residues. CDR3 nucleotides: TGTGCCAGCTCACCCGAGAGGTTATACTACGAGCGGTACTTC. Its protein product is CASSPERLYYERYF.

The genes are TRBV28 and TRBJ2-5; perhaps TRBD1 as D (8 bases). V lost 6 bases, J lost 5 bases, and 25 bases lay in between. The CDR3 has 17 amino acids. From germline, CDR1 is MDHEN and CDR2 SYDVKM. The CDR3 nucleotides read TGTGCCAGCAGAGGGACTACCGGGACAGGTGTGGAGGAGACCCAGTACTTC. Translating gives CASRGTTGTGVEETQYF.

The sample holds many counts of this clonotype. This chain connects TRBV28 to TRBJ2-5; TRBD2 matches at 12 bases. The CDR3 contains 17 residues. V was pared by 5 bases and J by 7 bases, with 14 bases of the junction left unmatched. Germline-derived CDR1 and CDR2 are MDHEN and SYDVKM. CDR3 DNA sequence: TGTGCCAGCAGTGCCCGACTAGCGGGAGTTTCCGGGGGGACCCAGTACTTC. It encodes CASSARLAGVSGGTQYF. Together with reference TRBV28 and TRBJ2-5, the CDR3 gives the full variable domain: DVKVTQSSRYLVKRTGEKVFLECVQDMDHENMFWYRQDPGLGLRLIYFSYDVKMKEKGDIPEGYSVSREKKERFSLILESASTNQTSMYLCASSARLAGVSGGTQYFGPGTRLLVL.

Remarks on this clonotype: Relative to the germline gene, one junction end is altered; a read error may explain this. The chain links TRBV27 to TRBJ2-3; 12 bases align to TRBD2. The CDR3 totals 18 residues. CDR1 is MNHEY and CDR2 is SMNVEV in the germline V gene (reference sequence). The CDR3 spells CASSLSGTSGPGTDTQYF. The CDR3 bases are TGTGCCAGCAGTCTATCCGGGACTAGCGGGCCAGGCACAGATACGCAGTATTTT.

Many counts were recorded for this clonotype. The chain has TRBV7-9 and TRBJ2-2, with 8 bases matching TRBD2. CDR1 is SEHNR, CDR2 FQNEAQ, per germline (reference sequence). With 4 bases clipped from V and 4 bases from J, the junction kept 5 bases outside the gene matches. The CDR3 length is 15 residues. CDR3 coding DNA: TGTGCCAGCAGCTCAGCGGGGGTGAGCACCGGGGAGCTGTTTTTT. This sequence encodes CASSSAGVSTGELFF. Filled out from reference TRBV7-9 and TRBJ2-2, the complete variable domain reads DTGVSQNPRHKITKRGQNVTFRCDPISEHNRLYWYRQTLGQGPEFLTYFQNEAQLEKSRLLSDRFSAERPKGSFSTLEIQRTEQGDSAMYLCASSSAGVSTGELFFGEGSRLTVL.

In regard to this clonotype: A much larger clone is a single base away; this may be a read error. This chain connects TRBV7-9 to TRBJ1-1; 7 bases align to TRBD1. CDR1 is SEHNR, CDR2 FQNEAQ, per germline (reference sequence). There are 15 residues in the CDR3. The CDR3 DNA is TGTGCCAGCAGCTTATTACAGGGGCCGAACACTGAAGCTTCCTTT. Its translation is CASSLLQGPNTEASF.

Only a few counts were recorded for this clonotype. The chain employs TRBV12-3 or TRBV12-4 and TRBJ1-5; D remains unclear. This CDR3 region has 15 residues. The V and J ends lost 7 bases and 3 bases respectively, with 16 bases between them. For the CDR3, the DNA is TGTGCCAGCACCCTCTCAAACCGGGCCAATCAGCCCCAGCATTTT. Its protein product is CASTLSNRANQPQHF.

This clonotype was observed at least ten times. This CDR3 reads CASSESSLINYGYTF. CDR3 bases: TGTGCCAGCAGTGAATCGAGTTTGATTAACTATGGCTACACCTTC. This rearrangement joins TRBV2 to TRBJ1-2, with unresolved D. Trimming removed 2 bases from V and 1 base from J, with 11 bases in between. CDR3 length: 15 residues. Germline lookup yields CDR1 SNHLY and CDR2 FYNNEI. The full variable domain, with the rest looked up from reference TRBV2 and TRBJ1-2, is EPEVTQTPSHQVTQMGQEVILRCVPISNHLYFYWYRQILGQKVEFLVSFYNNEISEKSEIFDDQFSVERPDGSNFTLKIRSTKLEDSAMYFCASSESSLINYGYTFGSGTRLTVV.

In its sample, this clonotype was seen many times. The chain uses TRBV5-1 and TRBJ2-5, with D perhaps matching TRBD1 (6 bases). The CDR3 sequence is 15 residues long. Germline CDR1 is SGHRS and CDR2 is YFSETQ. With 7 bases removed from V and 1 base from J, the gap between germline ends came to 17 bases. As DNA, the CDR3 is TGCGCCAGCCCAAAACCGGGACAACTCCAAGAGACCCAGTACTTC. It is translated as CASPKPGQLQETQYF.

With regard to this clonotype: A read error may explain this, as a much larger clone is one base away. The chain joins TRBV14 to TRBJ2-7; 9 bases line up with TRBD1. V shed 4 bases, J shed 3 bases, and the junction held 4 bases outside the gene matches. The germline gives CDR1 SGHDN, CDR2 FVKESK. CDR3 size: 14 residues. CDR3: CASSPDRGCYEQYF. CDR3 coding DNA: TGTGCCAGCAGCCCGGACAGGGGTTGCTACGAGCAGTACTTC.

The chain employs TRBV27 and TRBJ2-3; perhaps TRBD2 as D (5 bases). Deletions cut 5 bases from V and 2 bases from J, with 20 bases between. The CDR3 spans 17 residues. The germline gives CDR1 MNHEY, CDR2 SMNVEV (reference sequence). CDR3 DNA sequence: TGTGCCAGCAGTATGACCGGGCGGGCTCTTCCCACAGATACGCAGTATTTT. It is translated as CASSMTGRALPTDTQYF.

The table lists this clonotype with many counts. This chain links TRBV7-2 with TRBJ1-1; 8 nucleotides line up with TRBD1. This CDR3 spans 13 amino acids. The junction had 5 bases not matched to a gene; V was cut back by 3 bases and J by 8 bases. Looked up from germline, CDR1 is SGHTA and CDR2 is FQGNSA. CDR3 nucleotides: TGTGCCAGCAGCTTGACAGGGGCCGCCGAAGCTTTCTTT. Translated: CASSLTGAAEAFF.

This clonotype has a count of ten or more. This chain connects TRBV9 to TRBJ2-7; D perhaps matches TRBD2 (5 bases). Per the germline V gene, CDR1 is SGDLS and CDR2 is YYNGEE. This CDR3 region has 14 residues. Trimming took off 4 bases at V and 2 bases at J, with 13 bases between the two ends. CDR3 nucleotides: TGTGCCAGCAGCCCCGAGGACTCTACCTACGAGCAGTACTTC. This translates into CASSPEDSTYEQYF.

This clonotype was observed a handful of times. The rearrangement joins TRBV11-2 to TRBJ2-2, with TRBD1 as a possible D gene (5 bases). The CDR3 runs to 17 residues. Between the trimmed V and J ends, which lost 5 bases and 0 bases, there was a span of 16 bases. CDR1 and CDR2 (germline): SGHAT, FQNNGV. In nucleotides, the CDR3 is TGTGCCAGCAGCCCACCGCAGGGAAGAGCGAACACCGGGGAGCTGTTTTTT. This sequence encodes CASSPPQGRANTGELFF.

This clonotype was seen a handful of times. This could be a read error, since a much larger clone is one nucleotide away. The rearrangement joins TRBV29-1 to TRBJ2-2; no firm D call. The CDR3 contains 13 residues. V lost 3 bases to trimming and J lost 4 bases, with 9 bases between them. The germline CDR1 and CDR2 sequences are SQVTM and ANQGSEA. Written as DNA, the CDR3 is TGCAGCGTTGAGGGTGGACCCACCGGGGAGCTGTTTTTT. The encoded protein is CSVEGGPTGELFF.

This clonotype was seen at least ten times. The V call is TRBV7-2, the J call TRBJ2-3; D is uncertain. This CDR3 spans 12 amino acids. Per the germline V gene, CDR1 is SGHTA and CDR2 is FQGNSA. Trimming pared 8 bases from V and 3 bases from J, leaving 9 bases between. The CDR3 is CASETGTDTQYF. The CDR3 coding sequence is TGTGCCAGCGAGACCGGGACAGATACGCAGTATTTT.

This clonotype was detected ten times or more. This rearrangement joins TRBV29-1 to TRBJ1-1; possibly TRBD1 for D (6 bases). Deletions cut 1 base from V and 4 bases from J, with 19 bases between. Germline assignment: CDR1 SQVTM and CDR2 ANQGSEA. This CDR3 region has 16 residues. CDR3 sequence reads: CSVEGTGSAFGTEAFF. The CDR3 DNA reads as TGCAGCGTTGAAGGAACAGGGTCGGCCTTTGGCACTGAAGCTTTCTTT.

This clonotype was seen repeatedly, ten times or more. The chain couples TRBV6-2 or TRBV6-3 to TRBJ1-1; D perhaps matches TRBD1 (6 bases). V lost 7 bases to trimming and J lost 4 bases, with 16 bases between them. CDR3 length: 14 amino acids. Germline loops: CDR1 MNHEY, CDR2 SVGEGT. CDR3 bases: TGTGCCAGCACCTACGCAGGGGTTGGCACTGAAGCTTTCTTT. Translating it yields CASTYAGVGTEAFF.

Many counts were recorded for this clonotype. The chain employs TRBV4-3 and TRBJ1-1; D is unclear. Germline V gene sequence: CDR1 LGHNA, CDR2 YSLEER. Trimming removed 4 bases at V and 5 bases at J, with 23 bases between. The CDR3 runs to 17 residues. The CDR3 sequence: CASSPSRLETPGTEAFF. In DNA form, the CDR3 reads TGCGCCAGCAGCCCCAGTCGCTTAGAGACTCCGGGGACTGAAGCTTTCTTT.